The 9 T cell receptor beta chains listed next were all sequenced from one sample in a study of tumor-infiltrating lymphocytes in localized non-small cell lung cancer. The data were produced by immunoSEQ multiplex PCR, yet TCRdb's version contains in-frame clones alone and is incomplete. The table shows over 5,000 clones, with 70% to 85% occurring only once. The sequenced sample was lung tumor tissue. Source of these receptors: a human donor with non-small cell lung cancer.

The rearrangement links TRBV10-3 to TRBJ1-2, with TRBD1 identical over 8 bases. J was trimmed by 3 bases and V by 6 bases; bases with no gene match: 3. Per the germline V gene, CDR1 is ENHRY and CDR2 is SYGVKD. The CDR3 has 13 amino acids. CDR3 bases: TGTGCCATCAGAGTACAGGGGGACTATGGCTACACCTTC. Translation gives CAIRVQGDYGYTF.

The chain combines TRBV18 with TRBJ1-2; possible D gene TRBD1, 5 bases. V gave up 0 bases and J gave up 0 bases, with 11 bases separating them. Germline loops: CDR1 KGHSH, CDR2 LQKENI. The CDR3 totals 16 residues. CDR3 loop: CASSPPGGFSNYGYTF. For the CDR3, the DNA is TGTGCCAGCTCACCACCGGGGGGATTTTCTAACTATGGCTACACCTTC.

This clone is judged medium-sized (0.01 to 0.1%). V is TRBV9 and J is TRBJ1-3, with D unresolved. Trimming pared 4 bases from V and 4 bases from J, leaving 9 bases between. The V gene's germline CDR1 is SGDLS and CDR2 YYNGEE. CDR3 length: 13 residues. CDR3 protein: CASSFSLGNTIYF. Here the CDR3 DNA reads TGTGCCAGCAGCTTCAGCCTCGGAAACACCATATATTTT.

CDR3 nucleotides: TGTGCCAGCAGTTCACTCCCGACAGGGCGGTATGGCTACACCTTC. Protein sequence: CASSSLPTGRYGYTF. The V call is TRBV28, the J call TRBJ1-2, with 7 bases aligning to TRBD1. The CDR3 loop spans 15 amino acids. V lost 4 bases and J lost 5; bases outside the gene matches: 10. Per germline, CDR1 MDHEN and CDR2 SYDVKM.

This clone rates as medium-sized. The chain combines TRBV5-1 with TRBJ1-1; a weak D match, TRBD1 (6 bases). V lost 2 bases, J lost 0 bases, and 11 bases lay in between. This CDR3 region has 15 residues. The germline V gene encodes CDR1 SGHRS and CDR2 YFSETQ. The CDR3 nucleotides read TGCGCCAGCAGCTTCACAGGGTTCATGAACACTGAAGCTTTCTTT. This sequence encodes CASSFTGFMNTEAFF.

This clone came up a few times. The chain links TRBV7-6 to TRBJ2-2, with 7 positions matching TRBD1. The CDR3 has 15 amino acids. V shed 5 bases and J 3 bases; nucleotides not matched to a gene: 6. CDR1 is SGHVS, CDR2 FNYEAQ, per germline. Here the CDR3 reads CASSQTGVYTGELFF. The DNA of the CDR3 is TGTGCCAGCAGCCAAACAGGGGTTTACACCGGGGAGCTGTTTTTT.

V is TRBV27 and J is TRBJ2-7; 10 nucleotides align to TRBD1. CDR1 MNHEY and CDR2 SMNVEV come from the germline V gene (reference sequence). V shed 0 bases and J 5 bases; nucleotides not matched to a gene: 7. The CDR3 has 16 residues. In DNA form, the CDR3 reads TGTGCCAGCAGTTTATCTGGTTGGGACAGGGGAAACGAGCAGTACTTC. This sequence encodes CASSLSGWDRGNEQYF.

The rearrangement links TRBV2 to TRBJ2-7; D gene ambiguous. Germline CDR1 reads SNHLY; CDR2 reads FYNNEI. V lost 6 bases to trimming and J lost 3 bases, with 6 bases between them. CDR3 length equals 11 residues. CDR3 DNA sequence: TGTGCCAGCAGCGCAGGCTACGAGCAGTACTTC. Its protein is CASSAGYEQYF.

CDR3 loop: CASSTSPGTIYF. CDR3 in DNA: TGTGCCAGCAGCACCTCCCCGGGCACCATATATTTT. The chain carries TRBV21-1 and TRBJ1-3. TRBV21-1 is an annotated pseudogene. This CDR3 comprises 12 residues.